This T cell receptor (beta chain) stems from a study of shared clonotypes between healthy human individuals. Generated by immunoSEQ multiplex PCR, the TCRdb table keeps only in-frame clones and is missing some. Of millions of clones in the sample, 85% to 95% were seen once. Germline V gives CDR1 SGHRS, CDR2 YFSETQ. The CDR3 runs to 14 residues. The V and J ends lost 0 bases and 2 bases respectively, with 8 bases between them. Broader study findings: Naive subsets, compared against memory subsets, generally had larger estimated richness values.

With respect to this clone: The antigen is not known. The sample carries other DNA sequences with the same CDR3.

This sequence originates from a young man in good health. The V gene is TRBV5-1, the J gene TRBJ1-2; possible D gene TRBD1, 6 bases. Sequencing input: naive CD4+ T cells sorted from blood. As for subset: CD45RA+ positively selected. Here the CDR3 DNA reads TGCGCCAGCAGCTTGGGACAGGTGAACTATGGCTACACCTTC. The encoded protein is CASSLGQVNYGYTF.